This T cell receptor (beta chain) comes out of a study of blood T cell repertoires in COVID-19. At the level of the study: Both acute and convalescent COVID-19 samples were obtained from the United States, Italy and Spain. Sources were T cells, B-cell-depleted T cells, or PBMCs; the material itself was cDNA or gDNA.

Original data processing: Amplification of reference gene primers provided the estimated nucleated cell counts. Assay used: immunoSEQ multiplex PCR; TCRdb lists only in-frame clones, some missing. The DNA gave D and trimming, while V, J and clone size come from that table. Of hundreds of thousands of clones in the sample, around nine tenths are singletons; the top ten hold roughly 12%. CDR1 and CDR2 (germline): GTSNPN, SVGIG (reference sequence). Trimming took off 2 bases at V and 4 bases at J, with 12 bases between the two ends. This CDR3 region has 14 residues. The sequence came from a woman between 18 and 29 years old who had recovered from COVID-19. Sequences were obtained from peripheral blood. This chain uses TRBV30 with TRBJ2-1, with D perhaps TRBD1 (6 bases). CDR3 DNA: TGTGCCTGGAGTCCGCAGGGGTCTTACAATGAGCAGTTCTTC. It yields the protein CAWSPQGSYNEQFF.